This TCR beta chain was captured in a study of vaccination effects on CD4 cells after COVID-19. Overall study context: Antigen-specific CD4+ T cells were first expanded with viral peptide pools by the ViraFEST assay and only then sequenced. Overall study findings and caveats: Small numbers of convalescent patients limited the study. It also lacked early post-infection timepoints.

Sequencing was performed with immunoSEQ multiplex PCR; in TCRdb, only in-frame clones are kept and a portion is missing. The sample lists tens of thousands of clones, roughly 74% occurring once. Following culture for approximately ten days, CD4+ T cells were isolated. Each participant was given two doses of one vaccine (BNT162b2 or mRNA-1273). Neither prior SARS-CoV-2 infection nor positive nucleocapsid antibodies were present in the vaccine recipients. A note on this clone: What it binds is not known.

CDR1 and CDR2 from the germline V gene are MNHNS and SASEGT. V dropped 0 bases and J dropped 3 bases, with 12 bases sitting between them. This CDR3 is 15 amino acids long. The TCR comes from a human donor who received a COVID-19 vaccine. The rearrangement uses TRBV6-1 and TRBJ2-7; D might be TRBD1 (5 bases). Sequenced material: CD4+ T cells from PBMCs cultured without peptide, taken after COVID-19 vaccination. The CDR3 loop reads CASSEARGRLYEQYF. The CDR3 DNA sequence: TGTGCCAGCAGTGAAGCTAGGGGAAGACTCTACGAGCAGTACTTC.